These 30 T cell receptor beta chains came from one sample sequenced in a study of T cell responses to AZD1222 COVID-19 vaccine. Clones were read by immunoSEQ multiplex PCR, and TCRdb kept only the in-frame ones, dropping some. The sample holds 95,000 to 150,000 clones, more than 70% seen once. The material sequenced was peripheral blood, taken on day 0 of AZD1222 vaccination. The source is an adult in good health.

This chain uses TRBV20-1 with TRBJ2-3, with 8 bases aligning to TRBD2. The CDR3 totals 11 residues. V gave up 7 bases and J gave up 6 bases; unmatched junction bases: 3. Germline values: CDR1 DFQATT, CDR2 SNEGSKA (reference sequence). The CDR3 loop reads CSVRGDDTQYF. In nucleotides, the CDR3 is TGCAGTGTGCGGGGGGACGATACGCAGTATTTT.

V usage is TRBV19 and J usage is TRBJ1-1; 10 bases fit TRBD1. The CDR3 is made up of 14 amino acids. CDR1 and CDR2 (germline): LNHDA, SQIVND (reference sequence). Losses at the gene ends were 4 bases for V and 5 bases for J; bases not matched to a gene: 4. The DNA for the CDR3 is TGTGCCAGTAGTAAGGACAGGGGGAGGACTGAAGCTTTCTTT. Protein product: CASSKDRGRTEAFF.

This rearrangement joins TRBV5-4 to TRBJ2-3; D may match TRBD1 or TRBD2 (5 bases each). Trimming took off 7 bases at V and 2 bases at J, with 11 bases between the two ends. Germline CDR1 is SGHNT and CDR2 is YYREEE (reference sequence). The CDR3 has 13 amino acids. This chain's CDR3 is CASGDRVTDTQYF. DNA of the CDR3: TGTGCCAGCGGGGACCGGGTCACAGATACGCAGTATTTT.

Here the CDR3 reads CASSWDVSTDTQYF. In DNA form, the CDR3 reads TGTGCCAGCAGCTGGGACGTTAGCACAGATACGCAGTATTTT. The chain has TRBV7-2 and TRBJ2-3; tentatively, D is TRBD1 or TRBD2 (5 bases each). Deletions cut 4 bases from V and 0 bases from J, with 8 bases between. The CDR3 consists of 14 residues. Germline V CDR1 and CDR2: SGHTA, FQGNSA.

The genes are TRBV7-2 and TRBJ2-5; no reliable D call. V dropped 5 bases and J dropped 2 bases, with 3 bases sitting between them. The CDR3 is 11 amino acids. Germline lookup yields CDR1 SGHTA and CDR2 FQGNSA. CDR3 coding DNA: TGTGCCAGCAGCCCACAAGAGACCCAGTACTTC. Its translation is CASSPQETQYF.

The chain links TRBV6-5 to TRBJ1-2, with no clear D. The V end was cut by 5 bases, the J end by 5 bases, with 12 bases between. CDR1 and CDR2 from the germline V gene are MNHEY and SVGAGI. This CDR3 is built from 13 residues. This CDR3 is CASSPAGSYGYTF. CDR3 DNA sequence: TGTGCCAGCAGTCCGGCCGGAAGTTATGGCTACACCTTC.

The CDR3 spells CASRPRLIAGALGYTF. The DNA for the CDR3 is TGTGCCAGTAGACCCCGGTTAATCGCAGGGGCTTTGGGCTACACCTTC. The chain links TRBV19 to TRBJ1-2, with D possibly matching TRBD1 (6 bases). V was shortened by 6 bases and J by 8 bases, with 25 bases between the two germline ends. The CDR3 extends over 16 amino acids. Germline V gene lookup returns CDR1 LNHDA and CDR2 SQIVND (reference sequence).

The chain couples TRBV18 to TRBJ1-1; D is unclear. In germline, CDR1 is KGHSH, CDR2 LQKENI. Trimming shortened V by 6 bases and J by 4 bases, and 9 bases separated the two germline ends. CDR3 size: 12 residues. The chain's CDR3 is CASSPRATEAFF. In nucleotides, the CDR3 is TGTGCCAGCTCCCCTCGAGCCACTGAAGCTTTCTTT.

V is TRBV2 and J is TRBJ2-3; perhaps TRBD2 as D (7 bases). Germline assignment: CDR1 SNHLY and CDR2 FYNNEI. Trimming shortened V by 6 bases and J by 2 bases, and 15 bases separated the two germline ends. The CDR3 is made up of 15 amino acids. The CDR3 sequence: CASSQGGGLTDTQYF. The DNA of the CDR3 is TGTGCCAGCAGCCAAGGGGGGGGGCTCACAGATACGCAGTATTTT.

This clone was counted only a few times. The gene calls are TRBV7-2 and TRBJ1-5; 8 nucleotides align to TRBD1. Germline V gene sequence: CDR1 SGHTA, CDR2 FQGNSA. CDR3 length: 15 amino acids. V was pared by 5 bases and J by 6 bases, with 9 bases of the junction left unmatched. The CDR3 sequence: CASSVTGEYFQPQHF. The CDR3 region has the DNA TGTGCCAGCAGCGTGACAGGGGAATATTTTCAGCCCCAGCATTTT.

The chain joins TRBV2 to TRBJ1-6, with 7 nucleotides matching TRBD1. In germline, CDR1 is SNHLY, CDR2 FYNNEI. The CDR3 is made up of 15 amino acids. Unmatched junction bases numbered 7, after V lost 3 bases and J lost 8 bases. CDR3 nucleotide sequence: TGTGCCAGCAGTGATCGGGGACAGTGGGATTCACCCCTCCACTTT. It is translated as CASSDRGQWDSPLHF.

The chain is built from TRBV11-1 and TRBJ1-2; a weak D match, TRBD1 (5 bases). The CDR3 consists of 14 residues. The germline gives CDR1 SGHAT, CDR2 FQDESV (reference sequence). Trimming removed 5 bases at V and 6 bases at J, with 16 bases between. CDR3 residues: CASSRPGPGDGYTF. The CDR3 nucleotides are TGTGCCAGCAGCCGTCCGGGACCCGGGGATGGCTACACCTTC.

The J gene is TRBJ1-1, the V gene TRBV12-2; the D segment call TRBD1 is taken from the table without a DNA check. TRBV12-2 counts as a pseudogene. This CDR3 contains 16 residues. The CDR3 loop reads CASRLGTGFMNTEAFF. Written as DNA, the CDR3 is TGTGCAAGTCGCTTAGGGACAGGGTTCATGAACACTGAAGCTTTCTTT.

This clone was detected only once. Here the CDR3 DNA reads TGTGCCAGCAGCTTAGGTTTGGCTTTTCGGGAAGATGCTAACTATGGCTACACCTTC. Encoded protein: CASSLGLAFREDANYGYTF. This chain uses TRBV7-2 with TRBJ1-2, with no clear D. CDR3 size: 19 residues. Trimming shortened V by 1 base and J by 0 bases, and 21 bases separated the two germline ends. Germline loops: CDR1 SGHTA, CDR2 FQGNSA.

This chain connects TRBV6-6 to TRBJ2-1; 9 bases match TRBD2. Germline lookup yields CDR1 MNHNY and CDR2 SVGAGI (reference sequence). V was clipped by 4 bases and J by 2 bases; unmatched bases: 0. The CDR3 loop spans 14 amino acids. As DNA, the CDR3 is TGTGCCAGCAGTTTAGCGGGGGCCTACAATGAGCAGTTCTTC. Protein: CASSLAGAYNEQFF.

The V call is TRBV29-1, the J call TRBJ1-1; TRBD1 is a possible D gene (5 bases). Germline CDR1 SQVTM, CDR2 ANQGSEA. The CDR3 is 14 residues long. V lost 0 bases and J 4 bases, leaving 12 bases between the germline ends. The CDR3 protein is CSVEEGTAGTEAFF. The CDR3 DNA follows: TGCAGCGTTGAAGAAGGGACTGCTGGCACTGAAGCTTTCTTT. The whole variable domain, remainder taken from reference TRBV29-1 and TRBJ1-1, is SAVISQKPSRDICQRGTSLTIQCQVDSQVTMMFWYRQQPGQSLTLIATANQGSEATYESGFVIDKFPISRPNLTFSTLTVSNMSPEDSSIYLCSVEEGTAGTEAFFGQGTRLTVV.

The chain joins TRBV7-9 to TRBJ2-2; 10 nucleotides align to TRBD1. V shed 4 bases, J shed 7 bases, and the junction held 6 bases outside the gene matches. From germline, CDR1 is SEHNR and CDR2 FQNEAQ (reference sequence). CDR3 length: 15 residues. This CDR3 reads CASSSGTGVVGELFF. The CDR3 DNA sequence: TGTGCCAGCAGCTCCGGGACAGGGGTAGTCGGGGAGCTGTTTTTT. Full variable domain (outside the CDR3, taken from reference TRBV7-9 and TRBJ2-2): DTGVSQNPRHKITKRGQNVTFRCDPISEHNRLYWYRQTLGQGPEFLTYFQNEAQLEKSRLLSDRFSAERPKGSFSTLEIQRTEQGDSAMYLCASSSGTGVVGELFFGEGSRLTVL.

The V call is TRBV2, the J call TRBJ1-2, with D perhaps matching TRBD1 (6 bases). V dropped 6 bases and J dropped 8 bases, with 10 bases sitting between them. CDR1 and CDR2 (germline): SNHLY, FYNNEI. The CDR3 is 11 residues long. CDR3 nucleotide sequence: TGTGCCAGCAGAGAGACAGGCGGCTACACCTTC. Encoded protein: CASRETGGYTF.

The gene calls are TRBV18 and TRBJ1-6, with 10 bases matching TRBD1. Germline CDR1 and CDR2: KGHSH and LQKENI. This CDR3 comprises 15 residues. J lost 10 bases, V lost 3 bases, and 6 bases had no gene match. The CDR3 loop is CASSPGTGAESPLHF. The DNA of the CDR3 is TGTGCCAGCTCACCCGGGACAGGGGCGGAATCACCCCTCCACTTT.

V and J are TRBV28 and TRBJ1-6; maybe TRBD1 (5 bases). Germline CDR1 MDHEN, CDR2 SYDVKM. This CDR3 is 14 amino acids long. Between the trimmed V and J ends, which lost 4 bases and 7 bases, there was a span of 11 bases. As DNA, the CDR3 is TGTGCCAGCAGTTCAGGAGAGGGGAATTCACCCCTCCACTTT. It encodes CASSSGEGNSPLHF.

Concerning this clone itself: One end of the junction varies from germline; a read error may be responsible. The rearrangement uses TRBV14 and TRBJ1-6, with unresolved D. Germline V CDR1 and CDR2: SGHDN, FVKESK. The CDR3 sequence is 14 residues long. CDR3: CASSQASSNSPLHF. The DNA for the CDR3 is TGTGCCAGCAGCCAAGCTTCCTCTAATTCACCCCTCCACTTT.

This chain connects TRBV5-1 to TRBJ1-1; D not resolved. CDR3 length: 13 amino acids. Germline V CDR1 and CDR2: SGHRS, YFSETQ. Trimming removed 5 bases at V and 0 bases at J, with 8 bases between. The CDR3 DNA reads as TGCGCCAGCAGACAGACTTTGAACACTGAAGCTTTCTTT. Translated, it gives CASRQTLNTEAFF.

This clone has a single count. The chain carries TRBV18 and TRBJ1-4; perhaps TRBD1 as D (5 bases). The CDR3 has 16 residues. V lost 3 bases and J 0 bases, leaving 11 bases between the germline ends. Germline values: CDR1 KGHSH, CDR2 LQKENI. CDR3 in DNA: TGTGCCAGCTCACCCCGGACACCGGCAACTAATGAAAAACTGTTTTTT. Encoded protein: CASSPRTPATNEKLFF.

CDR3 region: CASSTGTGVNQPQHF. The CDR3 DNA follows: TGTGCCAGTAGTACCGGGACAGGTGTGAATCAGCCCCAGCATTTT. The chain carries TRBV19 and TRBJ1-5, with 8 nucleotides matching TRBD1. The CDR3 length is 15 residues. Losses at the gene ends were 4 bases for V and 4 bases for J; bases not matched to a gene: 6. Germline V gene lookup returns CDR1 LNHDA and CDR2 SQIVND (reference sequence).

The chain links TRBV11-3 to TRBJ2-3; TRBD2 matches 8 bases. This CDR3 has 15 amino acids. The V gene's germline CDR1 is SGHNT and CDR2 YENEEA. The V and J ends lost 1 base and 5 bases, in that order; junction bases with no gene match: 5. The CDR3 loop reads CASSLGRGAEDTQYF. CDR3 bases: TGTGCCAGCAGCTTAGGGCGGGGGGCTGAAGATACGCAGTATTTT.

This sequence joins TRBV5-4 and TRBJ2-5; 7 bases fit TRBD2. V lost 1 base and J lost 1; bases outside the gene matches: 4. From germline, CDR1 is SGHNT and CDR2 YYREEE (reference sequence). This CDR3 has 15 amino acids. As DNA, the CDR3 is TGTGCCAGCAGCTTGATCCGGGGGGTCCAAGAGACCCAGTACTTC. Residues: CASSLIRGVQETQYF.

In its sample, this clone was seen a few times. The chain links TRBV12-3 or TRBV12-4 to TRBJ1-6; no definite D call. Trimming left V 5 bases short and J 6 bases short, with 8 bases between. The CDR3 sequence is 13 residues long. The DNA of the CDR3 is TGTGCCAGCAGTCGGATTTCTAATTCACCCCTCCACTTT. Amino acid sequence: CASSRISNSPLHF.

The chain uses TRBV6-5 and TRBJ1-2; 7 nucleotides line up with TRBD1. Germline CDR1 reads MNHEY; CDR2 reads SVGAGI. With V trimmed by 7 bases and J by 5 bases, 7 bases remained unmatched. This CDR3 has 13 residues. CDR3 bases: TGTGCCAGCAAACACAGGGGAGAGTATGGCTACACCTTC. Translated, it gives CASKHRGEYGYTF.

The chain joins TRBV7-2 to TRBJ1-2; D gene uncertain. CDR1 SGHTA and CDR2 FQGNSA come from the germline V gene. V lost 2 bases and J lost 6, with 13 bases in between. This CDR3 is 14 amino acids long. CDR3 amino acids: CASSLSGFTDGYTF. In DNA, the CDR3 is TGTGCCAGCAGCTTATCGGGTTTCACGGATGGCTACACCTTC.

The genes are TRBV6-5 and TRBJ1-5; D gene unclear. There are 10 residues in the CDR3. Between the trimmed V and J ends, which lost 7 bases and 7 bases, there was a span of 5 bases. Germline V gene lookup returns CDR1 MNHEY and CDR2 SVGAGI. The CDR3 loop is CASNVQPQHF. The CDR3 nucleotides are TGTGCCAGCAATGTCCAGCCCCAGCATTTT.